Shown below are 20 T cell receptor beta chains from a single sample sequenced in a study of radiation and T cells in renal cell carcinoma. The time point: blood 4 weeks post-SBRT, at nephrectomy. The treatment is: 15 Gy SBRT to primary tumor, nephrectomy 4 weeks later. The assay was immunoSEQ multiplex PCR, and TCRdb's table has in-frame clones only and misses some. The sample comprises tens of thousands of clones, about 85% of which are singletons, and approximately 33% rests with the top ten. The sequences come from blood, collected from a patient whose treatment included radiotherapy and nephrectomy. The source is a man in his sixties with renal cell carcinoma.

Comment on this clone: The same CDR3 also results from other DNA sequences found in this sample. The CDR3: CASSLVGGSGNTIYF. The CDR3 coding sequence is TGTGCCAGCAGCTTAGTCGGAGGCTCTGGAAACACCATATATTTT. This rearrangement joins TRBV7-2 to TRBJ1-3; unclear D gene. The CDR3 contains 15 residues. The ends were cut back, 1 base at V and 0 bases at J, with 7 bases in the middle. Germline V lookup: CDR1 SGHTA, CDR2 FQGNSA.

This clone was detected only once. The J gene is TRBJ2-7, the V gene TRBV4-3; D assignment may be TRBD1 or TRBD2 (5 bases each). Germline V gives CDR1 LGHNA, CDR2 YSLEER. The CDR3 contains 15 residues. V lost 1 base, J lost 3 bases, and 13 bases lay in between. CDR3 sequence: CASSQGDHTFYEQYF. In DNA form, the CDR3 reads TGCGCCAGCAGCCAAGGGGACCATACATTCTACGAGCAGTACTTC.

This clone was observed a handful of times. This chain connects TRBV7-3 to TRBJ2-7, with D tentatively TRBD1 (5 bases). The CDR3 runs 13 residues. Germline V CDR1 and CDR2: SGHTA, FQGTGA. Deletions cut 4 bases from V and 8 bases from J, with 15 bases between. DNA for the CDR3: TGTGCCAGCAGCTCAGACCCAGGGAACAAGCAGTACTTC. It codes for CASSSDPGNKQYF.

The CDR3, as DNA: TGTGCCAGCTCACCCCCGGGGGGAGGGCATAATGAAAAACTGTTTTTT. Protein: CASSPPGGGHNEKLFF. The chain combines TRBV18 with TRBJ1-4; D is possibly TRBD1 (5 bases). This CDR3 has 16 amino acids. The germline gives CDR1 KGHSH, CDR2 LQKENI. Trimming shortened V by 3 bases and J by 4 bases, and 15 bases separated the two germline ends.

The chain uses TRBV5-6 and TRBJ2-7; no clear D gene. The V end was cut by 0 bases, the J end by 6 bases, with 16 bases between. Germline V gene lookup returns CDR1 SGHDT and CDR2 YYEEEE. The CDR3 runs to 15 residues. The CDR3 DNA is TGTGCCAGCAGCTTGGCTCAGGCCTTCTTCGGCGAGCAGTACTTC. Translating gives CASSLAQAFFGEQYF.

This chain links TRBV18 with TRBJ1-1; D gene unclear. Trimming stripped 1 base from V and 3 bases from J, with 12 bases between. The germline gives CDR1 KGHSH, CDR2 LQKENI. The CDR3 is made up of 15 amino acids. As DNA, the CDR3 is TGTGCCAGCTCACCACGAACACCAGGCGACACTGAAGCTTTCTTT. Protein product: CASSPRTPGDTEAFF.

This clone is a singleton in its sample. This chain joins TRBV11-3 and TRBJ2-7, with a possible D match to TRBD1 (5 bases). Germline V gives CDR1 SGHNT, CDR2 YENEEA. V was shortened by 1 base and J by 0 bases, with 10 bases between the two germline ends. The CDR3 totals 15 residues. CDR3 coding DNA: TGTGCCAGCAGCTTAGGACAGAATCCCTCCTACGAGCAGTACTTC. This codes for CASSLGQNPSYEQYF.

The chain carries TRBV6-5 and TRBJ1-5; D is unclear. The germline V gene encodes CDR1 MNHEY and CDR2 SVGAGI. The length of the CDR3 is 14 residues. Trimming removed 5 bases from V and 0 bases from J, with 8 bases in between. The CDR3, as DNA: TGTGCCAGCAGTGTGAGTGATAGCAATCAGCCCCAGCATTTT. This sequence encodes CASSVSDSNQPQHF.

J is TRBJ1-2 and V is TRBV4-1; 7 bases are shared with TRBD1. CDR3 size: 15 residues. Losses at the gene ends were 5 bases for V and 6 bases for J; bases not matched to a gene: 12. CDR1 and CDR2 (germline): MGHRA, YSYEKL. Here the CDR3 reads CASSLSRTGYNGYTF. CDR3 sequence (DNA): TGCGCCAGCAGCTTATCCAGGACAGGTTACAATGGCTACACCTTC.

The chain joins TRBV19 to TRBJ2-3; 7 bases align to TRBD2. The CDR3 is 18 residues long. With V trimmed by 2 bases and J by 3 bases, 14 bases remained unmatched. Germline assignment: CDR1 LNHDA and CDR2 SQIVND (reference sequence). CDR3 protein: CASSISAGASGVTDTQYF. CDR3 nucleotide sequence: TGTGCCAGTAGTATAAGTGCCGGGGCTAGCGGAGTTACAGATACGCAGTATTTT.

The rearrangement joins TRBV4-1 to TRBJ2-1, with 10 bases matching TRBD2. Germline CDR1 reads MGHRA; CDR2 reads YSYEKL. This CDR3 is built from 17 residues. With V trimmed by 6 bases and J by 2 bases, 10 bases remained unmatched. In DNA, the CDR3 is TGCGCCAGCAGTCGACAACCCGGGACTAGCGCCTACAATGAGCAGTTCTTC. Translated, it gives CASSRQPGTSAYNEQFF.

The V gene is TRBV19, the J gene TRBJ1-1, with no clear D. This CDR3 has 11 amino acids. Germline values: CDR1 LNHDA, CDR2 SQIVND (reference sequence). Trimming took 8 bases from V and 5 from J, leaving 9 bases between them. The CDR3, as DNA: TGTGCCAGTCTCAAGGGAACTGAAGCTTTCTTT. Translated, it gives CASLKGTEAFF. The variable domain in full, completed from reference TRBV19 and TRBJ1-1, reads DGGITQSPKYLFRKEGQNVTLSCEQNLNHDAMYWYRQDPGQGLRLIYYSQIVNDFQKGDIAEGYSVSREKKESFPLTVTSAQKNPTAFYLCASLKGTEAFFGQGTRLTVV.

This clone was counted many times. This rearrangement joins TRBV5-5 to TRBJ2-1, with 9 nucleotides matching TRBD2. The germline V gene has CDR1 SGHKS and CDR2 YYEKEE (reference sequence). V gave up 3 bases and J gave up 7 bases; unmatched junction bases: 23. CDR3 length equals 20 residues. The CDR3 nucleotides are TGTGCCAGCAGCTGGGGGCGGGACAGCCAGGTAGCGGGAGAGGAAAATGAGCAGTTCTTC. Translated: CASSWGRDSQVAGEENEQFF.

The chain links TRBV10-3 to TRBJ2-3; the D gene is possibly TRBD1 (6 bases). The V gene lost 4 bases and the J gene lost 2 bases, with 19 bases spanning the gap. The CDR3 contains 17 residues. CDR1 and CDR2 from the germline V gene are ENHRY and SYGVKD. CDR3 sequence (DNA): TGTGCCATCAGTGCCCGCTCAGGGGAGTCCCACACAGATACGCAGTATTTT. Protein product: CAISARSGESHTDTQYF.

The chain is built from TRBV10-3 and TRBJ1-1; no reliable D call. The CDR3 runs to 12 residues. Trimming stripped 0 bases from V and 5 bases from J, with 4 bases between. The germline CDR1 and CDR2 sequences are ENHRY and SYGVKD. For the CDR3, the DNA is TGTGCCATCAGTGAGTCAGGTACTGAAGCTTTCTTT. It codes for CAISESGTEAFF.

Here the CDR3 DNA reads TGTGCCAGCAGCCCGCCCACTAGGGATACGCAGTATTTT. It is translated as CASSPPTRDTQYF. This chain joins TRBV7-9 and TRBJ2-3; possibly TRBD2 for D (5 bases). The germline V gene encodes CDR1 SEHNR and CDR2 FQNEAQ (reference sequence). CDR3 size: 13 residues. Deletions cut 5 bases from V and 6 bases from J, with 12 bases between.

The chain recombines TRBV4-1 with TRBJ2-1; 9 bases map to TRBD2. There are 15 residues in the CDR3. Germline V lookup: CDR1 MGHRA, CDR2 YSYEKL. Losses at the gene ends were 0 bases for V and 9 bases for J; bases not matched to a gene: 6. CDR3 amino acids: CASSQDWGGGGEQFF. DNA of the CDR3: TGCGCCAGCAGCCAAGATTGGGGCGGGGGGGGTGAGCAGTTCTTC.

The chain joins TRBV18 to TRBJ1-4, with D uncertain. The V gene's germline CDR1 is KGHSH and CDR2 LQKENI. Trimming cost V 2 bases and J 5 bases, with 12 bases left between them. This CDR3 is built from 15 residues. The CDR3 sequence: CASSPIGSSNEKLFF. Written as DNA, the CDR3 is TGTGCCAGCTCACCAATAGGCAGCTCCAATGAAAAACTGTTTTTT.

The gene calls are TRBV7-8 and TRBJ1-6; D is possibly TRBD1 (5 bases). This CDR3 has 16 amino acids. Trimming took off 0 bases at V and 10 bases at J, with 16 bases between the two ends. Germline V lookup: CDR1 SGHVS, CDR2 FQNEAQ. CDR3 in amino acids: CASSLAQARVGSPLHF. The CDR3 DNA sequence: TGTGCCAGCAGCTTAGCGCAGGCCAGGGTAGGCTCACCCCTCCACTTT.

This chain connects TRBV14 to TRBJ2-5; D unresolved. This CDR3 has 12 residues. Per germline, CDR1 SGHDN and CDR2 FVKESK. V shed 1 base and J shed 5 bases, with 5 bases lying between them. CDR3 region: CASSQVGETQYF. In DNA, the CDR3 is TGTGCCAGCAGCCAAGTTGGGGAGACCCAGTACTTC.